This T cell receptor (beta chain) was identified during a study of CD8 T cells in ankylosing spondylitis. This clonotype was seen at least ten times. Its target is not known. Study results and caveats: Peripheral blood held disease-linked clones only at relatively low frequency, and these were CD8+. Apparently characteristic of ankylosing spondylitis blood was a TCR beta motif (fewer than 10 highly homologous variants). Earlier studies detected some motif variants in reactive arthritis synovial fluid and blood. Significantly higher representation of disease-linked clones was reported for matched ankylosing spondylitis synovial fluid.

Quantitative molecular-barcoded 5'-RACE generated the TCR beta libraries. TCRdb itself ran the 5' RACE reads through MiXCR, one entry per CDR3 protein. The sample has about 500,000 distinct CDR3 sequences, about 5% seen once. CDR3 length: 14 amino acids. CDR1 and CDR2 from the germline V gene are SGHTA and FQGNSA. Trimming removed 7 bases at V and 4 bases at J, with 16 bases between. The source is a male donor with ankylosing spondylitis. The chain joins TRBV7-2 to TRBJ1-1; D is possibly TRBD1 (5 bases). Input material: blood, either unsorted or a sorted T cell fraction (not recorded which). CDR3 sequence: CASTLTWGLTEAFF. For the CDR3, the DNA is TGTGCCAGCACCCTCACCTGGGGCCTCACTGAAGCTTTCTTT.